These 32 T cell receptor beta chains came from one sample sequenced in a study of PD-L1 blockade in urothelial cancer (dated by TCRdb to about 2017). The time point label on this specimen signifies: pretreatment peripheral blood. Library preparation used the immunoSEQ multiplex PCR assay. What TCRdb holds here is the immuneACCESS table cut down to in-frame rearrangements. Part of the clones is not present; checked against another copy, under half of the missing clones reflect an unresolved V gene, and the others are unexplained. A total of around 70,000 clones appear in this sample, less than 90% of them only once. The ten biggest clones cover around a tenth of the sample. The sample in question was PBMCs, obtained around atezolizumab (anti-PD-L1) treatment. Receptors were obtained from a woman aged 70-85 years with urothelial cancer.

The chain joins TRBV7-8 to TRBJ2-5, with 8 bases that match TRBD1. Trimming removed 3 bases from V and 5 bases from J; junction bases left unmatched: 8. Germline CDR1 and CDR2: SGHVS and FQNEAQ. The CDR3 totals 15 residues. The CDR3 is CASSLGTGATETQYF. In nucleotides, the CDR3 is TGTGCCAGCAGCTTGGGGACAGGAGCGACGGAGACCCAGTACTTC.

There are a few counts of this clone. The rearrangement links TRBV5-1 to TRBJ2-7; the match to TRBD2 covers 11 bases. Germline assignment: CDR1 SGHRS and CDR2 YFSETQ. The trim removed 2 bases at V and 6 bases at J, leaving 7 bases unmatched. CDR3 length equals 15 residues. The CDR3 nucleotides are TGCGCCAGCAGCTTTCAACCAACTAGCGGGGGCGAGCAGTACTTC. Residues: CASSFQPTSGGEQYF.

This clone was recorded only once. The chain uses TRBV5-1 and TRBJ2-3; 9 nucleotides line up with TRBD2. After removal of 0 bases from V and 4 bases from J, the junction contained 6 bases not matched to a gene. The CDR3 has 16 residues. CDR1 and CDR2 (germline): SGHRS, YFSETQ. The CDR3, as DNA: TGCGCCAGCAGCTTGGAGGCAGCGGGGGGTCCAGATACGCAGTATTTT. Encoded protein: CASSLEAAGGPDTQYF.

Only one count was recorded for this clone. The J gene is TRBJ2-7, the V gene TRBV2; 10 positions agree with TRBD2. The CDR3 contains 16 residues. CDR1 and CDR2 (germline): SNHLY, FYNNEI. V lost 6 bases and J lost 3; bases outside the gene matches: 11. The CDR3 region is CASSRPRASGSYEQYF. CDR3 DNA: TGTGCCAGCAGCAGGCCCCGAGCTAGCGGGAGCTACGAGCAGTACTTC.

A single count supports this clone. CDR3 nucleotides: TGTGCCAGCACCTTAGGGACTAGCGGGGACAATGAGCAGTTCTTC. Protein sequence: CASTLGTSGDNEQFF. This chain uses TRBV27 with TRBJ2-1; 13 bases match TRBD2. J lost 5 bases, V lost 7 bases, and 5 bases had no gene match. This CDR3 spans 15 amino acids. Germline CDR1 and CDR2: MNHEY and SMNVEV (reference sequence).

The rearrangement links TRBV6-6 to TRBJ1-1; D is uncertain. The CDR3 covers 14 residues. Trimming removed 4 bases at V and 4 bases at J, with 13 bases between. Germline CDR1 is MNHNY and CDR2 is SVGAGI (reference sequence). The CDR3 is CASSSPPRSTEAFF. As DNA, the CDR3 is TGTGCCAGCAGTTCTCCCCCCCGGAGCACTGAAGCTTTCTTT.

The J gene is TRBJ2-2, the V gene TRBV30; 8 bases line up with TRBD2. V dropped 3 bases and J dropped 3; count of bases not matched to a gene: 3. CDR1 GTSNPN and CDR2 SVGIG come from the germline V gene (reference sequence). The CDR3 runs to 14 residues. The CDR3 spells CAWRAGEYTGELFF. CDR3 nucleotides: TGTGCCTGGAGAGCGGGGGAGTACACCGGGGAGCTGTTTTTT.

V usage is TRBV19 and J usage is TRBJ2-5; D may be TRBD1 (6 bases). Germline values: CDR1 LNHDA, CDR2 SQIVND (reference sequence). CDR3 length: 13 residues. V was shortened by 4 bases and J by 3 bases, with 9 bases between the two germline ends. The CDR3 loop reads CASSRGGEETQYF. The CDR3 nucleotides read TGTGCCAGTAGTAGAGGGGGAGAAGAGACCCAGTACTTC. Complete variable domain (other parts from reference TRBV19 and TRBJ2-5): DGGITQSPKYLFRKEGQNVTLSCEQNLNHDAMYWYRQDPGQGLRLIYYSQIVNDFQKGDIAEGYSVSREKKESFPLTVTSAQKNPTAFYLCASSRGGEETQYFGPGTRLLVL.

The chain joins TRBV30 to TRBJ1-1, with D perhaps TRBD1 (5 bases). Deletions cut 3 bases from V and 4 bases from J, with 12 bases between. The CDR3 is 13 residues long. Per the germline V gene, CDR1 is GTSNPN and CDR2 is SVGIG (reference sequence). CDR3 bases: TGTGCCTGGAGCAGGGAAGGGTTCACTGAAGCTTTCTTT. Encoded protein: CAWSREGFTEAFF.

The chain combines TRBV27 with TRBJ2-1; 8 bases align to TRBD1. This CDR3 contains 15 residues. Germline V gene data show CDR1 as MNHEY and CDR2 as SMNVEV (reference sequence). Trimming removed 6 bases from V and 7 bases from J; junction bases left unmatched: 11. The chain's CDR3 is CASSLVQGARNEQFF. The CDR3 region has the DNA TGTGCCAGCAGCTTAGTGCAGGGGGCGCGGAATGAGCAGTTCTTC.

The table lists this clone with a few counts. This sequence joins TRBV4-2 and TRBJ2-5, with 7 bases lining up with TRBD2. The CDR3 consists of 14 residues. The trim removed 2 bases at V and 4 bases at J, leaving 4 bases unmatched. Germline V lookup: CDR1 LGHNA, CDR2 YNFKEQ. Here the CDR3 DNA reads TGTGCCAGCAGCCAATCCGAGCGGGGAGAGACCCAGTACTTC. Its translation: CASSQSERGETQYF.

The gene calls are TRBV7-3 and TRBJ2-5; 12 bases map to TRBD2. Germline V CDR1 and CDR2: SGHTA, FQGTGA. The CDR3 totals 15 residues. V shed 5 bases, J shed 4 bases, and the junction held 5 bases outside the gene matches. CDR3: CASSLAGGPGETQYF. As DNA, the CDR3 is TGTGCCAGCAGCCTAGCGGGAGGGCCAGGAGAGACCCAGTACTTC.

The V gene is TRBV5-1, the J gene TRBJ2-7; 11 positions match TRBD2. CDR3 length: 17 residues. Germline values: CDR1 SGHRS, CDR2 YFSETQ. V shed 4 bases and J 3 bases; nucleotides not matched to a gene: 12. This CDR3 reads CASSLGLAGFNFYEQYF. In nucleotides, the CDR3 is TGCGCCAGCAGCCTCGGACTAGCGGGCTTCAACTTCTACGAGCAGTACTTC.

The chain recombines TRBV18 with TRBJ1-1; D is unclear. Trimming cost V 3 bases and J 7 bases, with 12 bases left between them. CDR1 and CDR2 (germline): KGHSH, LQKENI. There are 13 residues in the CDR3. As DNA, the CDR3 is TGTGCCAGCTCACCGAGCGCGGGGAATGAAGCTTTCTTT. This sequence encodes CASSPSAGNEAFF.

The gene calls are TRBV5-1 and TRBJ2-3; 8 bases fit TRBD2. This CDR3 comprises 16 residues. The V and J ends lost 5 bases and 0 bases, in that order; junction bases with no gene match: 8. Germline V CDR1 and CDR2: SGHRS, YFSETQ. Written as DNA, the CDR3 is TGCGCCAGCAGTAAGATCCAGCGGGGGAGCACAGATACGCAGTATTTT. Translating it yields CASSKIQRGSTDTQYF.

This rearrangement joins TRBV28 to TRBJ2-7; the match to TRBD2 covers 7 bases. J lost 4 bases, V lost 1 base, and 7 bases had no gene match. Germline V lookup: CDR1 MDHEN, CDR2 SYDVKM. The CDR3 covers 15 residues. The CDR3 DNA sequence: TGTGCCAGCAGTTTATCGGGCGGGGGACCGTACGAGCAGTACTTC. Its protein is CASSLSGGGPYEQYF.

The rearrangement joins TRBV7-2 to TRBJ2-3; TRBD2 matches 11 bases. This CDR3 comprises 17 residues. CDR1 SGHTA and CDR2 FQGNSA come from the germline V gene. J gave up 8 bases and V 2 bases, and 12 bases lay outside the gene matches. DNA for the CDR3: TGTGCCAGCAGCTTATTTGTTGTTAGCGGGGGGGCAGCTACGCAGTATTTT. As protein: CASSLFVVSGGAATQYF.

The CDR3 sequence: CASNTRTAGPSQYF. In DNA form, the CDR3 reads TGTGCCAGTAATACCCGGACAGCTGGACCTTCGCAGTATTTT. This chain links TRBV19 with TRBJ2-3; possibly TRBD1 for D (6 bases). The germline CDR1 and CDR2 sequences are LNHDA and SQIVND (reference sequence). The CDR3 has 14 amino acids. Trimming left V 7 bases short and J 10 bases short, with 21 bases between.

This clone was seen just once. The chain carries TRBV19 and TRBJ2-4, with 10 bases identical to TRBD1. The CDR3 has 14 amino acids. The germline V gene encodes CDR1 LNHDA and CDR2 SQIVND (reference sequence). Trimming at V came to 5 bases and at J to 6 bases, leaving 4 bases not matched to a gene. The CDR3 DNA reads TGTGCCAGTAGTGCTGACAGGGGGCGAAACATTCAGTACTTC. This translates into CASSADRGRNIQYF.

The chain links TRBV10-3 to TRBJ1-2; unclear D gene. Looked up from germline, CDR1 is ENHRY and CDR2 is SYGVKD. Between the trimmed V and J ends, which lost 10 bases and 3 bases, there was a span of 12 bases. The CDR3 extends over 12 amino acids. The CDR3 coding sequence is TGTGCCAGCGAACGGGGTGACTATGGCTACACCTTC. Translating gives CASERGDYGYTF.

This clone is a singleton in its sample. The chain employs TRBV27 and TRBJ1-5; D not certain. Trimming left V 2 bases short and J 0 bases short, with 5 bases between. The CDR3 consists of 14 residues. Looked up from germline, CDR1 is MNHEY and CDR2 is SMNVEV (reference sequence). The CDR3 region is CASSLTPSNQPQHF. The CDR3 DNA reads TGTGCCAGCAGTTTAACACCTAGCAATCAGCCCCAGCATTTT.

The V call is TRBV18, the J call TRBJ2-7, with a tentative D call TRBD1 (5 bases). The germline V gene encodes CDR1 KGHSH and CDR2 LQKENI. Trimming took off 2 bases at V and 1 base at J, with 6 bases between the two ends. This CDR3 region has 13 residues. The DNA for the CDR3 is TGTGCCAGCTCACCAGCAGGGTCCTACGAGCAGTACTTC. This codes for CASSPAGSYEQYF. The complete variable domain, with remaining parts taken from reference TRBV18 and TRBJ2-7, reads NAGVMQNPRHLVRRRGQEARLRCSPMKGHSHVYWYRQLPEEGLKFMVYLQKENIIDESGMPKERFSAEFPKEGPSILRIQQVVRGDSAAYFCASSPAGSYEQYFGPGTRLTVT.

The chain is built from TRBV6-5 and TRBJ1-2; D call uncertain. This CDR3 region has 16 residues. Trimming stripped 0 bases from V and 0 bases from J, with 11 bases between. CDR1 is MNHEY and CDR2 is SVGAGI in the germline V gene. The CDR3: CASSYSRQAPNYGYTF. The CDR3 bases are TGTGCCAGCAGTTACTCACGCCAGGCTCCTAACTATGGCTACACCTTC.

The rearrangement joins TRBV28 to TRBJ1-5; no reliable D call. The CDR3 covers 14 residues. From germline, CDR1 is MDHEN and CDR2 SYDVKM. V lost 7 bases and J lost 3, with 13 bases in between. CDR3 nucleotide sequence: TGTGCCAGCACCCTGCCCGGGTACAATCAGCCCCAGCATTTT. Translating it yields CASTLPGYNQPQHF.

The chain combines TRBV25-1 with TRBJ2-5; a possible D gene is TRBD2 (5 bases). The V end was cut by 1 base, the J end by 2 bases, with 11 bases between. The germline V gene encodes CDR1 MGHDK and CDR2 SYGVNS. The CDR3 covers 15 residues. The CDR3, as DNA: TGTGCCAGCAGTGAATTGGACGGGAATCAAGAGACCCAGTACTTC. Translation gives CASSELDGNQETQYF.

The chain joins TRBV9 to TRBJ2-3; 9 bases match TRBD2. Germline V gene lookup returns CDR1 SGDLS and CDR2 YYNGEE. Germline trimming cut 0 bases from V and 2 bases from J; bases unmatched to any gene: 4. The CDR3 is made up of 16 amino acids. CDR3 loop: CASSVGLAGFTDTQYF. CDR3 DNA sequence: TGTGCCAGCAGCGTAGGGCTAGCGGGGTTCACAGATACGCAGTATTTT.

This sequence joins TRBV5-4 and TRBJ1-2, with 10 bases matching TRBD1. Germline CDR1 SGHNT, CDR2 YYREEE (reference sequence). CDR3 size: 17 residues. Losses at the gene ends were 2 bases for V and 1 base for J; bases not matched to a gene: 8. CDR3 loop: CASSLLPGTGVNYGYTF. Written as DNA, the CDR3 is TGTGCCAGCAGCTTACTCCCCGGGACAGGGGTTAACTATGGCTACACCTTC.

The V and J genes are TRBV30 and TRBJ1-1, with 10 bases aligning to TRBD1. There are 13 residues in the CDR3. Germline trimming cut 5 bases from V and 6 bases from J; bases unmatched to any gene: 6. The V gene's germline CDR1 is GTSNPN and CDR2 SVGIG (reference sequence). The CDR3 here is CAWSRDRGAEAFF. As DNA, the CDR3 is TGTGCCTGGTCCCGGGACAGGGGCGCTGAAGCTTTCTTT.

The rearrangement joins TRBV23-1 to TRBJ2-5; 9 bases line up with TRBD1. TRBV23-1 is labeled an ORF, and its function is uncertain. The J segment lost 1 base and the V segment lost 6 bases, leaving 9 bases of the junction unmatched. The CDR3 length is 16 residues. CDR3 amino acids: CASSSAVGQGQETQYF. The CDR3 region has the DNA TGCGCCAGCAGCAGCGCCGTGGGACAGGGCCAAGAGACCCAGTACTTC.

V gene TRBV30 combines with J gene TRBJ2-7; 7 bases are a match to TRBD1. With 8 bases clipped from V and 5 bases from J, the junction kept 12 bases outside the gene matches. Germline assignment: CDR1 GTSNPN and CDR2 SVGIG (reference sequence). The CDR3 length is 13 residues. The CDR3 sequence: CALRQGAGNEQYF. The DNA for the CDR3 is TGTGCCCTCAGACAGGGAGCAGGAAACGAGCAGTACTTC.

This sequence joins TRBV5-1 and TRBJ2-5; 7 nucleotides match TRBD1. The trim removed 4 bases at V and 0 bases at J, leaving 9 bases unmatched. From germline, CDR1 is SGHRS and CDR2 YFSETQ. The CDR3 is 16 residues long. The CDR3 nucleotides are TGCGCCAGCAGCCTCGGGACAGACCTTTACCAAGAGACCCAGTACTTC. This gives the protein CASSLGTDLYQETQYF.

This rearrangement joins TRBV5-1 to TRBJ2-7; 9 positions match TRBD2. CDR3 length equals 17 residues. J lost 3 bases, V lost 0 bases, and 10 bases had no gene match. The germline CDR1 and CDR2 sequences are SGHRS and YFSETQ. The CDR3 coding sequence is TGCGCCAGCAGCTTGGGGTTGGATCAGACTAGCGGCTACGAGCAGTACTTC. This encodes CASSLGLDQTSGYEQYF.